This TCR beta chain was sequenced during a study of blood T cell repertoires in COVID-19 (dated by TCRdb to about 2020). Broadly, across the study: Samples from collaborators originated in the United States, Italy and Spain and spanned both the acute and convalescent phases of COVID-19. The prospective study material was composed of cDNA or gDNA derived from T cells, B-cell-depleted T cells, or PBMCs. Deeply sampled blood TCRbeta repertoires from subjects exposed to, actively infected with, or recovered from COVID-19 were included in the dataset. The repertoires were released in a freely available public database intended as a resource for research on the immune response to SARS-CoV-2. Samples were obtained from the ongoing ImmuneRACE study (first 160 participants) and from about 1,300 subjects provided by 6 global collaborators. Nearly every sample came with metadata listing a de-identified subject ID, COVID-19 status, age in years and sex. Where available, HLA class I and class II types were taken from metadata supplied by the sample provider and were not determined by assay-based typing. Study-level results and caveats: The quantity of clinical and demographic metadata differed by source and by participant and was supplied without curation.

Whole blood was collected in K2EDTA tubes by collaborating institutions according to the institutions' own protocols. Collaborator samples were shipped for TCRbeta analysis as frozen whole blood, isolated PBMCs, or DNA extracted from either sample type. V ends up 5 bases short and J 5 bases short, with an unmatched junction base count of 4. The CDR3 numbers 15 residues from cysteine through phenylalanine. Here the CDR3 DNA is all that survives: 45 bases in frame from base 1. Taken from the germline V gene, the CDR1 and CDR2 loops are SGHTA and FQGTGA. The immunoSEQ Assay, a bias-controlled multiplex PCR, was used to amplify TCRbeta CDR3 regions from genomic DNA. As for the authors' bioinformatics: Nucleated cell counts per sample were estimated from amplification of reference gene primers within the assay. Sequence reads were collapsed and filtered to measure the absolute abundance of every unique TCRbeta CDR3 rearrangement. For each sample, productive Simpson clonality was calculated as the square root of Simpson's diversity index over productive rearrangements. What TCRdb holds here is the immuneACCESS table cut down to in-frame rearrangements. Part of the clones is not present; checked against another copy, under half of the missing clones reflect an unresolved V gene, and the others are unexplained. V, J and clone size reflect that table, while D and trimming were determined from the DNA. The sample table records some 80,000 clones; around four fifths of these occur just once. The ten largest clonotypes hold 18% of the sample.

Concerning this clone itself: Its antigen is not yet known. No base-level quality is on record; no much larger clone is a single base apart.

The rearrangement combines TRBV7-3 with TRBJ2-2; 11 middle bases align to TRBD2. The clonotype was recovered from a man older than 75 with active or convalescent COVID-19. The sequenced sample consisted of peripheral blood. The CDR3 is CASSPTSGSTGELFF. The nucleotide sequence reads as follows: TGTGCCAGCAGCCCAACTAGCGGGAGTACCGGGGAGCTGTTTTTT.